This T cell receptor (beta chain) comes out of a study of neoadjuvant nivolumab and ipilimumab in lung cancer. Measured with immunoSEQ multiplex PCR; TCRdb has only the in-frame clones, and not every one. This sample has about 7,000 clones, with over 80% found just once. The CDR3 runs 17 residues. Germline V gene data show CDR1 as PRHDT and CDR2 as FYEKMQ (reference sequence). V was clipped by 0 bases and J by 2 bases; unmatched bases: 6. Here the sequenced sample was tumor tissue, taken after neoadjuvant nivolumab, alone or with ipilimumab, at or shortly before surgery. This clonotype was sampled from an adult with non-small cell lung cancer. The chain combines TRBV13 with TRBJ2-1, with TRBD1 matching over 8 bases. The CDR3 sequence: CASSLGDLRGPYNEQFF. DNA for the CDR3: TGTGCCAGCAGCTTAGGGGATCTCAGGGGGCCCTACAATGAGCAGTTCTTC.